The rows below give T cell receptor beta chains drawn from one sample of a study of blood T cell repertoires in COVID-19. TCRdb's table, derived via immunoSEQ multiplex PCR, lists solely in-frame clones and lacks some. The repertoire holds 380,000 or so clones, more than 75% seen once, with under 1.2% in the top ten. Sequenced input: peripheral blood. The origin of the receptors is a human donor with acute or convalescent COVID-19. The donor label of this sample is uncertain. Each CDR3 is given with its conserved first and last residue. The D gene is left open where the match is weak.

TRBV5-5,NA,CASFRDTVGGYTF
TRBV28,NA,CASSLRAGVSSPLHF
TRBV2,NA,CASSEVRTVNEKLFF
TRBV6-6,NA,CASSYSLAVNTEAFF
TRBV29-1,NA,CSGVWGSNTEAFF
TRBV18,NA,CASSINTGKNTIYF
TRBV7-2,TRBD2,CASSLGWASGAGANVLTF
TRBV29-1,NA,CSVPLEGRGYGYTF
TRBV10-1,NA,CASSESTMPVHEQYF
TRBV19,TRBD1,CASSILTGGAKNIQYF
TRBV7-2,NA,CASSLFTRPLHF
TRBV2,NA,CASKPTRGRGTLDIQYF
TRBV4-1,TRBD1,CASSQTGTATSGANVLTF
TRBV5-1,NA,CASSLDRWAEQYF
TRBV5-1,NA,CASSLRQGYEQYF
TRBV10-3,TRBD2,CAGGLTLHRSSYNEQFF
TRBV18,NA,CASSPRAGDQPQHF
TRBV28,NA,CASSLAQAASTDTQYF
TRBV5-4,NA,CASSLRSANTGELFF
TRBV29-1,TRBD1,CSVSRTGTSGNTIYF
TRBV2,NA,CASNQGSYNSPLHF
TRBV7-9,NA,CASSPERYEQYF
TRBV3-1/TRBV3-2,TRBD2,CASSPTSLAWDIQYF